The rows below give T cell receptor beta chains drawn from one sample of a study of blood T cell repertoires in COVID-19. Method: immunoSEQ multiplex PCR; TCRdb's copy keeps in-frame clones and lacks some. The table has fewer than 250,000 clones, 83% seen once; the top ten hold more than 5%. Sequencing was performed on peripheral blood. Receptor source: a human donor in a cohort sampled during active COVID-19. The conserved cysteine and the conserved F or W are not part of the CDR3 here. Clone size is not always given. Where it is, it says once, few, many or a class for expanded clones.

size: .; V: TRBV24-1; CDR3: ATSERENSPLH
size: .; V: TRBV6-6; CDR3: ASKGQGPEKLF
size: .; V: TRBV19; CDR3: ASSPLTSGGRSTDTQY
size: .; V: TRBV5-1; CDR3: ASSFRGLGGEKEAF
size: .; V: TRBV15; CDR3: ATSRALDEQY
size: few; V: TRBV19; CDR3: ASSGEGGNQPQH
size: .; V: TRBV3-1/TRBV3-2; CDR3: ASSRKLAGGNNEQF
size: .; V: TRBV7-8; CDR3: ASSLVRGPLESNEQF
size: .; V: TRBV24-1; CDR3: ATSGPSGGVYNEQF
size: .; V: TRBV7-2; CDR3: ASSLDGGASSYNEQF
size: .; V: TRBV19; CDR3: ASSMQGLRETQY
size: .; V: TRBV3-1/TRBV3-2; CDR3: ASSPLGDTQY
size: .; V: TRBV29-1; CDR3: SVDPGTARGTQY
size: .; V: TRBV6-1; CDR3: ASSEQGSKAF
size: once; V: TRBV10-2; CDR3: ASSGDRPKNTGELF